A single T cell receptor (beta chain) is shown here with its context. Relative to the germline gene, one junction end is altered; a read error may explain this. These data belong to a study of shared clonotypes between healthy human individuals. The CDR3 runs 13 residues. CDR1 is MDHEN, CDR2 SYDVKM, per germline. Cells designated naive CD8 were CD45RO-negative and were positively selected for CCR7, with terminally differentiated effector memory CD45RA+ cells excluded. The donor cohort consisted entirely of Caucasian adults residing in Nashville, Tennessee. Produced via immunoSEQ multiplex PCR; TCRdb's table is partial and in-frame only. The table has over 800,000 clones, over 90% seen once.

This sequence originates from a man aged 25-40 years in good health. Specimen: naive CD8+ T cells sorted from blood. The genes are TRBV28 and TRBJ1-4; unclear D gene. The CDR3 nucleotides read TGTGCCAGCAGCAAATCAAGAAGTGAAAACCTGTTTTTT. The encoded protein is CASSKSRSENLFF.